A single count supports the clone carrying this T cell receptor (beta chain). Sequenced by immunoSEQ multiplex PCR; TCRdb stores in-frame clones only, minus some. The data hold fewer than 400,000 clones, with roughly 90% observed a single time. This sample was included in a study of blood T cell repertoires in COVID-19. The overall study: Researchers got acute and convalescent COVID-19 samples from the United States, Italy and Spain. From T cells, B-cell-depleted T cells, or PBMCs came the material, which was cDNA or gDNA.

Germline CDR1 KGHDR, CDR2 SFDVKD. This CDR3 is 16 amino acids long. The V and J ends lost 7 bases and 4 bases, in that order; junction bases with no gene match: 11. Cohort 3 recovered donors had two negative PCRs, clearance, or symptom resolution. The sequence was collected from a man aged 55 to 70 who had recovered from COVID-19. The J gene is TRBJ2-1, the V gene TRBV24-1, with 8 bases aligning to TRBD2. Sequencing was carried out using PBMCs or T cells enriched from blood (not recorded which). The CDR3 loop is CATSGLIAGQYNEQFF. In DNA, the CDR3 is TGTGCCACCAGCGGCCTGATAGCGGGACAATACAATGAGCAGTTCTTC.